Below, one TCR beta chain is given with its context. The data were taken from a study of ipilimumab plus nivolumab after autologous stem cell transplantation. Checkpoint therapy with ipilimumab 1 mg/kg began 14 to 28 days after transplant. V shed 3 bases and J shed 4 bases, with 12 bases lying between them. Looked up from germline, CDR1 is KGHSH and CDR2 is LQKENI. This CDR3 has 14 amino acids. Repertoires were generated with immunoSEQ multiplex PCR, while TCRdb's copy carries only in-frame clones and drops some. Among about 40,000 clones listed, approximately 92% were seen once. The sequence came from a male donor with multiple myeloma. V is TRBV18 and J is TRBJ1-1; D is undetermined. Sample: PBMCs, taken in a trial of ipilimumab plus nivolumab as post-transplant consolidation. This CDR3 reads CASSPLGVSTEAFF. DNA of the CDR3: TGTGCCAGCTCACCGTTGGGAGTAAGCACTGAAGCTTTCTTT.